The 24 T cell receptor beta chains given below trace back to one sample, sequenced in a study of blood T cell repertoires in COVID-19. The data were produced by immunoSEQ multiplex PCR, yet TCRdb's version contains in-frame clones alone and is incomplete. Of about 100,000 clones in the sample, 85% were seen once. Sequencing used peripheral blood. The receptors come from a woman between 70 and 85 years old with active or convalescent COVID-19.

In its sample, this clone was seen a few times. V usage is TRBV7-6 and J usage is TRBJ2-5, with 8 bases matching TRBD1. The ends lost 2 bases at V and 4 bases at J; junction bases unmatched: 9. CDR3 length: 16 residues. Germline V gene sequence: CDR1 SGHVS, CDR2 FNYEAQ. CDR3 amino acids: CASSLWTGKEGETQYF. The CDR3, as DNA: TGTGCCAGCAGCTTATGGACAGGGAAAGAGGGAGAGACCCAGTACTTC.

The chain joins TRBV9 to TRBJ2-5, with 9 bases lining up with TRBD2. The germline gives CDR1 SGDLS, CDR2 YYNGEE. V lost 0 bases and J lost 5; bases outside the gene matches: 8. The CDR3 is 16 residues long. DNA of the CDR3: TGTGCCAGCAGCGTAGAAATAGCGGGGGCCGGGGAGACCCAGTACTTC. This translates into CASSVEIAGAGETQYF.

The chain employs TRBV6-6 and TRBJ2-7; 7 bases line up with TRBD2. After removal of 10 bases from V and 0 bases from J, the junction contained 15 bases not matched to a gene. The CDR3 contains 16 residues. CDR1 is MNHNY, CDR2 SVGAGI, per germline (reference sequence). CDR3 coding DNA: TGTGCCACCCTTGGGGGGACGGGAGGTAGCTCCTACGAGCAGTACTTC. This gives the protein CATLGGTGGSSYEQYF.

This chain connects TRBV6-6 to TRBJ2-3; the match to TRBD2 covers 7 bases. Germline loops: CDR1 MNHNY, CDR2 SVGAGI (reference sequence). This CDR3 region has 17 residues. V shed 5 bases and J 2 bases; nucleotides not matched to a gene: 13. The CDR3, as DNA: TGTGCCAGCAGTCGTCAGCGGGGCTCCGCCTACACAGATACGCAGTATTTT. Protein: CASSRQRGSAYTDTQYF.

This rearrangement joins TRBV7-2 to TRBJ2-2; TRBD2 agrees at 10 bases. V lost 5 bases to trimming and J lost 1 base; unmatched junction nucleotides: 7. The CDR3 extends over 17 amino acids. Germline lookup yields CDR1 SGHTA and CDR2 FQGNSA. CDR3 bases: TGTGCCAGCAGCCCCCCTAGCGGGAGCCGGAACACCGGGGAGCTGTTTTTT. Translation gives CASSPPSGSRNTGELFF.

This clone showed up just a few times. The gene calls are TRBV28 and TRBJ1-6, with 7 bases identical to TRBD1. V gave up 4 bases and J gave up 10 bases; unmatched junction bases: 10. The CDR3 loop spans 15 amino acids. CDR1 and CDR2 from the germline V gene are MDHEN and SYDVKM. For the CDR3, the DNA is TGTGCCAGCAGTTCCTCCGGGACAGTAGGGTCACCCCTCCACTTT. This translates into CASSSSGTVGSPLHF.

This chain links TRBV6-6 with TRBJ1-1; D not resolved. Trimming stripped 0 bases from V and 1 base from J, with 6 bases between. The CDR3 contains 14 residues. CDR1 is MNHNY, CDR2 SVGAGI, per germline (reference sequence). The CDR3 reads CASSYSGENTEAFF. DNA of the CDR3: TGTGCCAGCAGTTACTCAGGAGAGAACACTGAAGCTTTCTTT.

The J gene is TRBJ1-1, the V gene TRBV18; D is unresolved. V was cut by 3 bases and J by 1 base, with 6 bases left in between. The CDR3 length is 13 residues. The germline V gene encodes CDR1 KGHSH and CDR2 LQKENI. CDR3 DNA: TGTGCCAGCTCACCTCCAGGGAACACTGAAGCTTTCTTT. Translation gives CASSPPGNTEAFF. Drawing the rest from reference TRBV18 and TRBJ1-1, the complete variable domain is NAGVMQNPRHLVRRRGQEARLRCSPMKGHSHVYWYRQLPEEGLKFMVYLQKENIIDESGMPKERFSAEFPKEGPSILRIQQVVRGDSAAYFCASSPPGNTEAFFGQGTRLTVV.

This clone was recorded only once. This chain uses TRBV2 with TRBJ2-4; D is possibly TRBD2 (7 bases). Germline V CDR1 and CDR2: SNHLY, FYNNEI. Trimming removed 5 bases from V and 2 bases from J, with 13 bases in between. There are 15 residues in the CDR3. The CDR3 bases are TGTGCCAGCAGTACTGGGGGGGGGCCCAAAAACATTCAGTACTTC. It is translated as CASSTGGGPKNIQYF. The complete variable domain, with remaining parts taken from reference TRBV2 and TRBJ2-4, reads EPEVTQTPSHQVTQMGQEVILRCVPISNHLYFYWYRQILGQKVEFLVSFYNNEISEKSEIFDDQFSVERPDGSNFTLKIRSTKLEDSAMYFCASSTGGGPKNIQYFGAGTRLSVL.

CDR3 coding DNA: TGTGCCAGTAGTTTTCCGGGGGGGCCGGCCGGGGAGCTGTTTTTT. It yields the protein CASSFPGGPAGELFF. V usage is TRBV19 and J usage is TRBJ2-2, with 8 bases identical to TRBD2. CDR3 length: 15 amino acids. Trimming cost V 5 bases and J 6 bases; bases outside gene matches: 8. The germline gives CDR1 LNHDA, CDR2 SQIVND (reference sequence).

The chain recombines TRBV5-8 with TRBJ1-1; D remains ambiguous. The CDR3 is 15 residues long. V lost 4 bases and J 1 base, leaving 14 bases between the germline ends. Germline CDR1 reads SGHTS; CDR2 reads YDEGEE. The CDR3 nucleotides are TGTGCCAGCAGCCACCGACAAGTCTGGAACACTGAAGCTTTCTTT. As protein: CASSHRQVWNTEAFF.

The chain links TRBV18 to TRBJ2-5; D is unresolved. Germline CDR1 reads KGHSH; CDR2 reads LQKENI. V lost 0 bases, J lost 0 bases, and 2 bases lay in between. The CDR3 length is 13 residues. In nucleotides, the CDR3 is TGTGCCAGCTCACCACCTAACCAAGAGACCCAGTACTTC. Amino acid sequence: CASSPPNQETQYF.

The V and J genes are TRBV4-3 and TRBJ2-1; the D gene is possibly TRBD2 (6 bases). The CDR3 contains 15 residues. Per the germline V gene, CDR1 is LGHNA and CDR2 is YSLEER. The V and J ends lost 5 bases and 5 bases respectively, with 16 bases between them. In nucleotides, the CDR3 is TGCGCCAGCAGCTTAGCGGCCCGGCCGGACAATGAGCAGTTCTTC. Translating gives CASSLAARPDNEQFF.

This clone was observed once. This rearrangement joins TRBV7-2 to TRBJ2-5; 10 bases align to TRBD2. The V and J ends lost 0 bases and 3 bases, in that order; junction bases with no gene match: 4. The CDR3 is 16 amino acids. Germline values: CDR1 SGHTA, CDR2 FQGNSA. DNA for the CDR3: TGTGCCAGCAGCTTAGCGCTCCTAGCGGGAGAAGAGACCCAGTACTTC. This codes for CASSLALLAGEETQYF.

The chain has TRBV2 and TRBJ1-6; a possible D gene is TRBD1 (6 bases). Germline V gene sequence: CDR1 SNHLY, CDR2 FYNNEI. The CDR3 has 15 amino acids. The V gene lost 1 base and the J gene lost 6 bases, with 10 bases spanning the gap. CDR3 in DNA: TGTGCCAGCAGTGAAGAGACAGGAGGTAATTCACCCCTCCACTTT. It codes for CASSEETGGNSPLHF.

The chain has TRBV30 and TRBJ2-7, with TRBD1 matching over 8 bases. V shed 1 base, J shed 12 bases, and the junction held 5 bases outside the gene matches. The V gene's germline CDR1 is GTSNPN and CDR2 SVGIG (reference sequence). This CDR3 contains 11 residues. The CDR3 reads CAWSADRGRYF. The CDR3, as DNA: TGTGCCTGGAGTGCCGACAGGGGTCGGTACTTC.

The chain links TRBV24-1 to TRBJ2-5; D not certain. The CDR3 is 14 amino acids. Looked up from germline, CDR1 is KGHDR and CDR2 is SFDVKD. The ends were cut back, 4 bases at V and 5 bases at J, with 13 bases in the middle. The chain's CDR3 is CATSDTPNSETQYF. As DNA, the CDR3 is TGTGCCACCAGTGACACCCCTAACTCCGAGACCCAGTACTTC.

This chain joins TRBV9 and TRBJ2-1, with D possibly TRBD2 on 5 matching bases. Germline-derived CDR1 and CDR2 are SGDLS and YYNGEE. CDR3 length: 14 residues. The V end lost 7 bases, the J end lost 7 bases, and 18 bases lay between the germline ends. The CDR3, as DNA: TGTGCCAGCGAAAGTGGGAGATTCGAGAATGAGCAGTTCTTC. Translated, it gives CASESGRFENEQFF. Drawing the rest from reference TRBV9 and TRBJ2-1, the complete variable domain is DSGVTQTPKHLITATGQRVTLRCSPRSGDLSVYWYQQSLDQGLQFLIQYYNGEERAKGNILERFSAQQFPDLHSELNLSSLELGDSALYFCASESGRFENEQFFGPGTRLTVL.

The genes are TRBV5-6 and TRBJ2-7, with D perhaps TRBD2 (5 bases). CDR3 length: 12 residues. Trimming shortened V by 4 bases and J by 6 bases, and 11 bases separated the two germline ends. Per germline, CDR1 SGHDT and CDR2 YYEEEE. The CDR3 DNA follows: TGTGCCAGCAGCCGGCTCAGCGGCGAGCAGTACTTC. It specifies CASSRLSGEQYF.

This chain connects TRBV18 to TRBJ2-2, with D maybe TRBD1 (5 bases). This CDR3 spans 16 amino acids. Germline CDR1 reads KGHSH; CDR2 reads LQKENI. The V end lost 2 bases, the J end lost 3 bases, and 13 bases lay between the germline ends. CDR3 sequence (DNA): TGTGCCAGCTCACCATGGGCAGAAGGGGACACCGGGGAGCTGTTTTTT. Encoded protein: CASSPWAEGDTGELFF.

The V call is TRBV6-2 or TRBV6-3, the J call TRBJ2-3, with TRBD2 matching 8 bases. The CDR3 spans 18 residues. V was pared by 0 bases and J by 1 base, with 9 bases of the junction left unmatched. The V gene's germline CDR1 is MNHEY and CDR2 SVGEGT. The DNA for the CDR3 is TGTGCCAGCAGTTACTCTGGTCCGGATAGCGGGGGCACAGATACGCAGTATTTT. It encodes CASSYSGPDSGGTDTQYF.

V is TRBV5-1 and J is TRBJ1-2; D is unresolved. The CDR3 is made up of 14 amino acids. Germline V gene lookup returns CDR1 SGHRS and CDR2 YFSETQ. Trimming took off 0 bases at V and 8 bases at J, with 14 bases between the two ends. The CDR3 DNA follows: TGCGCCAGCAGCTTGGTTCGGGGTCAAGAGGGCTACACCTTC. Translated, it gives CASSLVRGQEGYTF.

This clone has more than one count but fewer than ten. The V call is TRBV12-3 or TRBV12-4, the J call TRBJ1-2; D gene ambiguous. CDR3 length: 12 residues. The V end lost 4 bases, the J end lost 8 bases, and 11 bases lay between the germline ends. The DNA for the CDR3 is TGTGCCAGCAGTTCGCGGGCTAAAGGCTACACCTTC. It specifies CASSSRAKGYTF.

The V call is TRBV24-1, the J call TRBJ2-7, with D possibly matching TRBD2 (5 bases). Per germline, CDR1 KGHDR and CDR2 SFDVKD. V was pared by 9 bases and J by 3 bases, with 14 bases between. The CDR3 runs to 13 residues. CDR3: CATAPGGGYEQYF. DNA for the CDR3: TGTGCCACCGCCCCCGGCGGAGGCTACGAGCAGTACTTC.